The source of this T cell receptor (beta chain) is a study of T-cell reconstitution after alpha-beta-depleted transplantation in children. Unique molecular identifiers tagged the TCRbeta library. TCRdb independently ran MiXCR on the PCR reads; one entry per CDR3 protein. Of about 490,000 distinct CDR3 sequences listed, roughly a tenth are singletons. Findings of the study overall: Where some patients showed high TCRbeta diversity at day 60, it came from recipient T cells and thymic progenitors that had survived. Alpha-beta T cells about two months after transplant reportedly derived from several hundred expanded graft clones. T-cell counts and diversity at one year following transplant were attributed mainly to newly produced T cells.

As concerns this clonotype: Its antigen is still unknown.

The V gene's germline CDR1 is MNHEY and CDR2 SVGAGI. There are 13 residues in the CDR3. The V end lost 0 bases, the J end lost 8 bases, and 8 bases lay between the germline ends. The sequence was obtained from a child aged 2-15 years with inherited bone marrow failure, due to receive a stem cell transplant. This material consisted of PBMCs, taken before TCRalphabeta/CD19-depleted stem cell transplant. V gene TRBV6-5 combines with J gene TRBJ2-1; D gene ambiguous. The CDR3 sequence: CASSYSTVHEQFF. The CDR3 nucleotides read TGTGCCAGCAGTTACTCGACTGTCCATGAGCAGTTCTTC.